This T cell receptor (beta chain) was recovered during a study of CD8+ T cells in alopecia areata. Study-wide points: Clarity of TCR sharing across patients fell short of that in mice, possibly HLA-related.

Once RNA had been extracted, it was reverse transcribed into cDNA to act as the sequencing template. Using immunoSEQ multiplex PCR, the repertoire was profiled, and TCRdb retains in-frame clones only, with some absent. This table holds roughly 150,000 clones, about 50% found once. From alopecia areata patients, lesional scalp punch biopsies and peripheral blood were collected. CDR1 and CDR2 from the germline V gene are MNHEY and SMNVEV (reference sequence). J was trimmed by 2 bases and V by 5 bases; bases with no gene match: 10. This CDR3 has 16 residues. As for this clone: Its antigen is as yet unknown.

The chain links TRBV27 to TRBJ1-2; 8 bases line up with TRBD1. Sequencing used CD8+ T cells sorted from blood, obtained at week 0. The TCR was taken from a human donor with alopecia areata. CDR3 bases: TGTGCCAGCAGTCCCAGAGGGACAGGACCAAACTATGGCTACACCTTC. The encoded protein is CASSPRGTGPNYGYTF.